What follows describes a single TCR beta chain. These data belong to a study of blood T cell repertoires in COVID-19. Turning to the study itself: Specimens from acute and convalescent COVID-19 originated in the United States, Italy and Spain. PBMCs, B-cell-depleted T cells, or T cells provided the cDNA or gDNA that made up the material.

Germline V gene sequence: CDR1 SGHRS, CDR2 YFSETQ. The length of the CDR3 is 16 residues. J gave up 1 base and V 3 bases, and 3 bases lay outside the gene matches. Profiled with immunoSEQ multiplex PCR; TCRdb holds only in-frame clones, not every one. There are under 75,000 clones in the sample; more than 75% occur only once, and roughly 11% lies in the top ten. The TCR comes from a woman between 18 and 29 years old with acute or convalescent COVID-19. The sequenced sample consisted of peripheral blood. The V call is TRBV5-1, the J call TRBJ2-2, with 10 bases lining up with TRBD2. The CDR3 nucleotides read TGCGCCAGCAGCTCAACTAGCGGGGTGAACACCGGGGAGCTGTTTTTT. Its protein product is CASSSTSGVNTGELFF.